This is a list of T cell receptor beta chains from one sample in a study of shared clonotypes between healthy human individuals. Sequenced by immunoSEQ multiplex PCR; TCRdb stores in-frame clones only, minus some. The sample consists of 2,100,000 or so clones, roughly 95% of them appearing once. Sequenced: naive CD4+ T cells sorted from blood. Receptors originate from a man in his late teens or twenties in good health. Each CDR3 is given with its conserved first and last residue. The order of the fields is D gene, J gene, CDR3 length, V gene, clone size, CDR3 DNA, CDR3 protein. The D gene is left open where the match is weak. A row's size may be missing; if present it is once, few, many or a size class.

D: .
J: TRBJ1-2
length: 17
V: TRBV27
size: .
DNA: TGTGCCAGCAGTTTATCGTTAGAAAGGAGATTTAACTATGGCTACACCTTC
CDR3: CASSLSLERRFNYGYTF

D: .
J: TRBJ2-2
length: 14
V: TRBV28
size: .
DNA: TGTGCCAGCAGGACGGGATCGAACACCGGGGAGCTGTTTTTT
CDR3: CASRTGSNTGELFF

D: TRBD2
J: TRBJ2-5
length: 16
V: TRBV5-1
size: once
DNA: TGCGCCAGCAGCTTGGCACGGGGGGACTCCAGTGAGACCCAGTACTTC
CDR3: CASSLARGDSSETQYF

D: TRBD1
J: TRBJ2-7
length: 15
V: TRBV6-6
size: .
DNA: TGTGCCAGCAGTTACTCGGACAGGGTCCTACGAGGGCAGTACTTC
CDR3: CASSYSDRVLRGQYF

D: .
J: TRBJ1-4
length: 13
V: TRBV10-3
size: .
DNA: TGTGCCATCAGGAGGGAAACTAATGAAAAACTGTTTTTT
CDR3: CAIRRETNEKLFF

D: TRBD1
J: TRBJ2-7
length: 13
V: TRBV30
size: .
DNA: TGTGCCTGGAGTAAGGGACAGTGGGACGAGCAGTACTTC
CDR3: CAWSKGQWDEQYF

D: .
J: TRBJ1-3
length: 13
V: TRBV7-2
size: .
DNA: TGTGCCAGCAGCCCCGGAGGAGGAAACACCATATATTTT
CDR3: CASSPGGGNTIYF

D: TRBD2
J: TRBJ2-3
length: 15
V: TRBV6-6
size: .
DNA: TGTGCCAGCAGCTTATATGGACTAGCCCAAGATACGCAGTATTTT
CDR3: CASSLYGLAQDTQYF

D: TRBD1
J: TRBJ2-5
length: 14
V: TRBV30
size: .
DNA: TGTGCCTGGAGTGTAGGGACAGCAAAAGAGACCCAGTACTTC
CDR3: CAWSVGTAKETQYF

D: .
J: TRBJ1-2
length: 14
V: TRBV28
size: .
DNA: TGTGCCAGCAGTGCCATACAGGGACTTGGGGGCTACACCTTC
CDR3: CASSAIQGLGGYTF

D: .
J: TRBJ2-3
length: 12
V: TRBV29-1
size: .
DNA: TGCAGCGCGAGGGGTAGTGCAGATACGCAGTATTTT
CDR3: CSARGSADTQYF

D: .
J: TRBJ2-1
length: 17
V: TRBV10-2
size: .
DNA: TGCGCCAGCAGTGAGACCTCCCGATATGGCGGACACAATGAGCAGTTCTTC
CDR3: CASSETSRYGGHNEQFF

D: TRBD1
J: TRBJ1-5
length: 15
V: TRBV6-1
size: .
DNA: TGTGCCAGCAGGACAGGGCCCTACGTCAATCAGCCCCAGCATTTT
CDR3: CASRTGPYVNQPQHF

D: .
J: TRBJ1-2
length: 14
V: TRBV6-5
size: .
DNA: TGTGCCAGCAGTTACTCGGTACAGGGATATGGCTACACCTTC
CDR3: CASSYSVQGYGYTF

D: .
J: TRBJ1-6
length: 14
V: TRBV6-6
size: few
DNA: TGTGCCAGCACCGACAGCGAAGTAAATTCACCCCTCCACTTT
CDR3: CASTDSEVNSPLHF

D: .
J: TRBJ1-1
length: 12
V: TRBV10-1
size: few
DNA: TGCGCCGCCTACGGACAGAACACTGAAGCTTTCTTT
CDR3: CAAYGQNTEAFF

D: .
J: TRBJ1-5
length: 14
V: TRBV2
size: .
DNA: TGTGCCAGCAGTGAAACGGCCAGGGACCAGCCCCAGCATTTT
CDR3: CASSETARDQPQHF

D: .
J: TRBJ1-1
length: 15
V: TRBV28
size: .
DNA: TGTGCCAGCAGTTTAGAAGTATGGGGGGGCGCGCAGGCTTTCTTT
CDR3: CASSLEVWGGAQAFF

D: .
J: TRBJ1-6
length: 16
V: TRBV30
size: once
DNA: TGTGCCTGGAGTGTACGTAAGAGCTCCTATAATTCACCCCTCCACTTT
CDR3: CAWSVRKSSYNSPLHF

D: TRBD1
J: TRBJ2-3
length: 14
V: TRBV10-3
size: .
DNA: TGTGCCATCAGTGCACCGGACAGGCCAGATACGCAGTATTTT
CDR3: CAISAPDRPDTQYF

D: .
J: TRBJ1-4
length: 18
V: TRBV2
size: .
DNA: TGTGCCAGCAGGGCAGCTCCGGGACAACGATCAACTAATGAAAAACTGTTTTTT
CDR3: CASRAAPGQRSTNEKLFF

D: .
J: TRBJ1-3
length: 15
V: TRBV2
size: few
DNA: TGTGCCAGCAGTGAAGGTGGTCTACTTGGAAACACCATATATTTT
CDR3: CASSEGGLLGNTIYF

D: .
J: TRBJ2-3
length: 13
V: TRBV5-1
size: .
DNA: TGCGCCAGCAGCTTCAGTAGCACAGATACGCAGTATTTT
CDR3: CASSFSSTDTQYF

D: TRBD2
J: TRBJ2-3
length: 15
V: TRBV5-6
size: .
DNA: TGTGCCAGCAGCTTGACAACTAGCGGTTGGGATACGCAGTATTTT
CDR3: CASSLTTSGWDTQYF

D: .
J: TRBJ2-3
length: 15
V: TRBV5-4
size: .
DNA: TGTGCCAGCAGCCCGGGGAATCTTATCACAGATACGCAGTATTTT
CDR3: CASSPGNLITDTQYF

D: .
J: TRBJ2-1
length: 14
V: TRBV6-5
size: .
DNA: TGTGCCAGCAGCCGCCTCAGGTCCTACAATGAGCAGTTCTTC
CDR3: CASSRLRSYNEQFF